Listed below are T cell receptor beta chains from one sample, sequenced in a study of beta chain features in type 1 diabetes. Assay: immunoSEQ multiplex PCR; the TCRdb copy retains only in-frame clones and omits some. The sample shows some 410,000 clones, about an eighth of them seen only once. Sequenced material: naive CD4+ T cells from blood. Receptors originate from a woman aged 18-29 years in good health. Each CDR3 is given with its conserved first and last residue. A D gene is named only where the DNA matches it firmly. Not all rows give a size; the values are once, few, many and, for expanded clones, a class.

>TRBJ2-3|TRBV15|-|-
CATSRGLAQTTDTQYF
TGTGCCACCAGCAGAGGCCTGGCACAGACCACAGATACGCAGTATTTT
>TRBJ1-6|TRBV6-5|-|-
CASSYRAGPLHF
TGTGCCAGCAGTTACCGGGCGGGACCCCTCCACTTT
>TRBJ2-2|TRBV30|-|-
CAWSREEARGELFF
TGTGCCTGGAGTAGGGAGGAGGCACGGGGGGAGCTGTTTTTT
>TRBJ2-7|TRBV5-1|-|TRBD2
CASSGGLAHEQYF
TGCGCCAGCAGCGGGGGACTAGCCCACGAGCAGTACTTC
>TRBJ2-2|TRBV7-9|few|-
CASSSLGRGTGELFF
TGTGCCAGCAGCTCATTGGGGCGCGGCACCGGGGAGCTGTTTTTT
>TRBJ2-3|TRBV29-1|few|TRBD1
CSVRQGASTDTQYF
TGCAGCGTTCGACAGGGGGCGAGCACAGATACGCAGTATTTT
>TRBJ2-6|TRBV27|-|-
CASSNRGSGANVLTF
TGTGCCAGCAGTAATCGGGGCTCTGGGGCCAACGTCCTGACTTTC
>TRBJ2-3|TRBV5-1|-|TRBD2
CASSLGLAASTDTQYF
TGCGCCAGCAGCTTGGGACTAGCGGCCTCCACAGATACGCAGTATTTT
>TRBJ2-7|TRBV9|-|-
CASSVGPLAYEQYF
TGTGCCAGCAGCGTTGGACCTCTAGCCTACGAGCAGTACTTC
>TRBJ1-2|TRBV7-2|few|-
CASSSRYREEDGYTF
TGTGCCAGCAGCTCCCGTTACAGGGAGGAGGATGGCTACACCTTC
>TRBJ1-2|TRBV5-6|-|-
CASSLYGYGYTF
TGTGCCAGCAGCTTGTATGGGTATGGCTACACCTTC
>TRBJ2-2|TRBV19|few|-
CASSIWVRLTNTGELFF
TGTGCCAGTAGTATATGGGTCCGCTTAACGAACACCGGGGAGCTGTTTTTT
>TRBJ2-3|TRBV6-6|few|TRBD2
CASSSQLAGGSDTQYF
TGTGCCAGCAGTTCCCAACTAGCGGGGGGGTCAGATACGCAGTATTTT
>TRBJ1-2|TRBV5-4|-|-
CASSPGDYGYTF
TGTGCCAGCAGCCCGGGGGACTATGGCTACACCTTC
>TRBJ2-5|TRBV5-6|-|-
CASKAGYGTETQYF
TGTGCCAGCAAGGCGGGGTATGGTACAGAGACCCAGTACTTC
>TRBJ2-3|TRBV29-1|-|TRBD1
CSVSKGQGRTDTQYF
TGCAGCGTGTCGAAGGGACAGGGGCGCACAGATACGCAGTATTTT
>TRBJ1-1|TRBV13|few|-
CASSLRRRAPGTEAFF
TGTGCCAGCAGCCTTAGGCGTCGGGCCCCCGGCACTGAAGCTTTCTTT
>TRBJ2-1|TRBV4-2|-|TRBD2
CASNERGGPYNEQFF
TGTGCCAGCAACGAGCGGGGTGGCCCTTACAATGAGCAGTTCTTC
>TRBJ2-5|TRBV19|-|-
CASSYSGGTQYF
TGTGCCAGTAGCTACAGTGGCGGGACCCAGTACTTC
>TRBJ2-1|TRBV4-1|-|-
CASSGLFKVYNEQFF
TGCGCCAGCAGCGGACTATTCAAAGTTTACAATGAGCAGTTCTTC
>TRBJ1-2|TRBV28|-|-
CASSLRAFYGYTF
TGTGCCAGCAGTTTGAGGGCCTTCTATGGCTACACCTTC
>TRBJ2-7|TRBV30|-|-
CAWSPGPSSYEQYF
TGTGCCTGGAGTCCGGGACCGTCGTCCTACGAGCAGTACTTC
>TRBJ2-3|TRBV7-2|-|-
CASSPPWLRDTQYF
TGTGCCAGCAGCCCACCCTGGCTGAGAGATACGCAGTATTTT
>TRBJ2-1|TRBV4-3|-|-
CASSFTMGDNEQFF
TGCGCCAGCAGCTTCACAATGGGGGACAATGAGCAGTTCTTC
>TRBJ2-3|TRBV30|few|TRBD2
CAWSSIHRDYVNTQYF
TGTGCCTGGAGTTCAATTCACCGGGACTATGTAAATACGCAGTATTTT
>TRBJ2-7|TRBV5-1|-|-
CASSFEGYEQYF
TGCGCCAGCAGCTTCGAAGGTTACGAGCAGTACTTC
>TRBJ1-1|TRBV29-1|-|-
CSVHLGFNTEAFF
TGCAGCGTCCACCTGGGCTTTAACACTGAAGCTTTCTTT
>TRBJ1-2|TRBV11-2|-|-
CASTGVYGYTF
TGTGCCAGCACTGGGGTATATGGCTACACCTTC
>TRBJ2-2|TRBV7-2|-|-
CASSGFNTGELFF
TGTGCCAGCAGTGGGTTCAACACCGGGGAGCTGTTTTTT
>TRBJ1-1|TRBV7-9|few|-
CASNQAPRSTEAFF
TGTGCCAGCAACCAAGCCCCGAGGAGCACTGAAGCTTTCTTT
>TRBJ2-5|TRBV4-2|-|-
CASSLSTGQEQETQYF
TGTGCCAGCAGCCTGTCTACGGGACAAGAGCAAGAGACCCAGTACTTC
>TRBJ1-4|TRBV25-1|few|TRBD1
CASSGQGVDEKLFF
TGTGCCAGCAGCGGACAGGGGGTAGACGAAAAACTGTTTTTT
>TRBJ1-6|TRBV23-1|many|-
CASSQLCRVSPLHF
TGCGCCAGCAGTCAATTGTGCAGGGTTTCACCCCTCCACTTT
>TRBJ1-4|TRBV25-1|few|-
CASSPGRNEKLFF
TGTGCCAGCTCCCCGGGACGCAATGAAAAACTGTTTTTT
>TRBJ2-7|TRBV30|-|TRBD1
CAWSVQRTNRGPPQYF
TGTGCCTGGAGTGTCCAACGAACGAACAGGGGTCCGCCCCAGTACTTC
>TRBJ1-2|TRBV4-1|few|-
CASSQPTGPPNYGYTF
TGCGCCAGCAGCCAACCAACAGGGCCCCCTAACTATGGCTACACCTTC
>TRBJ1-2|TRBV28|few|-
CASSTHTGSGYTF
TGTGCCAGCTCTACCCATACTGGGTCTGGCTACACCTTC
>TRBJ2-1|TRBV6-5|-|-
CASSYLGGEQFF
TGTGCCAGCAGTTACCTGGGGGGTGAGCAGTTCTTC
>TRBJ2-1|TRBV5-4|-|-
CASSLWAPYNEQFF
TGTGCCAGCAGCTTGTGGGCCCCCTACAATGAGCAGTTCTTC
>TRBJ2-1|TRBV7-6|-|-
CASSLMREQFF
TGTGCCAGCAGCTTAATGCGGGAGCAGTTCTTC
>TRBJ2-7|TRBV7-2|-|TRBD2
CASSPTGTSGTYEQYF
TGTGCCAGCAGCCCAACCGGGACTAGCGGGACTTACGAGCAGTACTTC
>TRBJ2-1|TRBV19|few|TRBD1
CASSSSGTGGYNEQFF
TGTGCCAGTAGTTCCTCGGGGACAGGGGGCTACAATGAGCAGTTCTTC
>TRBJ2-1|TRBV4-2|-|-
CASSRGDSYNEQFF
TGTGCCAGCAGCCGGGGGGACTCCTACAATGAGCAGTTCTTC
>TRBJ2-5|TRBV21-1|-|-
CASSKETADIREQETQYF
TGTGCCAGCAGCAAAGAAACCGCGGACATTAGGGAACAAGAGACCCAGTACTTC
>TRBJ2-7|TRBV9|few|-
CASSRGGSNYEQYF
TGTGCCAGCAGCCGCGGAGGCTCTAACTACGAGCAGTACTTC
>TRBJ1-5|TRBV4-1|-|-
CASSQPLDQPQHF
TGCGCCAGCAGCCAACCCTTAGATCAGCCCCAGCATTTT
>TRBJ2-1|TRBV7-2|few|TRBD2
CASSLVGTSGVNEQFF
TGTGCCAGCAGCTTAGTTGGGACTAGCGGAGTCAATGAGCAGTTCTTC
>TRBJ1-2|TRBV10-3|few|TRBD1
CAISDRGDGYTF
TGTGCCATCAGCGACAGGGGAGATGGCTACACCTTC
>TRBJ2-4|TRBV4-1|few|-
CASSQNREAIQYF
TGCGCCAGCAGCCAAAACAGGGAGGCGATTCAGTACTTC
>TRBJ2-1|TRBV5-4|-|-
CASSYSNYNEQFF
TGTGCCAGCAGCTACTCTAATTACAATGAGCAGTTCTTC
>TRBJ2-1|TRBV20-1|few|-
CSASGTNEQFF
TGCAGTGCTAGCGGAACCAATGAGCAGTTCTTC
>TRBJ1-5|TRBV7-2|-|-
CASSVDRNQPQHF
TGTGCCAGCAGCGTTGATCGTAATCAGCCCCAGCATTTT
>TRBJ1-1|TRBV4-2|few|-
CASRRSGTNTEAFF
TGTGCCAGCAGACGATCGGGAACAAACACTGAAGCTTTCTTT
>TRBJ1-2|TRBV7-9|few|-
CASSLDYGYTF
TGTGCCAGCAGCTTAGACTATGGCTACACCTTC
>TRBJ2-5|TRBV11-1|few|-
CASSFQVERTQYF
TGTGCCAGCAGCTTCCAAGTGGAGAGGACCCAGTACTTC
>TRBJ2-2|TRBV9|-|TRBD1
CASSLGQGTNTGELFF
TGTGCCAGCAGTCTGGGACAGGGCACGAACACCGGGGAGCTGTTTTTT
>TRBJ2-3|TRBV2|-|-
CASSESTDTQYF
TGTGCCAGCAGTGAGAGCACAGATACGCAGTATTTT